This T cell receptor (beta chain) came from a study of T cell responses to AZD1222 COVID-19 vaccine. Both about-4-week and about-12-week second-dose recipients were combined. The protocol was immunoSEQ multiplex PCR, while the TCRdb copy is restricted to in-frame clones and leaves out a portion. This sample carries roughly 150,000 clones, roughly 85% of them seen once, and the ten largest clones take approximately 0.97%. Study outcomes and limitations: White British ancestry dominated among donors, who included more females, and clonal diversity was possibly underestimated. Rises in breadth and depth of Spike-specific TCRs came after two AZD1222 doses.

With respect to this clone: Its antigen is not identified.

The CDR3 is 12 residues long. CDR1 and CDR2 from the germline V gene are MNHEY and SVGAGI. V was pared by 4 bases and J by 3 bases, with 4 bases between. This chain joins TRBV6-5 and TRBJ2-1; D call uncertain. The receptor comes from an adult who received the AZD1222 COVID-19 vaccine. The sequences come from peripheral blood, collected 28 days after the second AZD1222 dose. The CDR3 spells CASSSVYNEQFF. The DNA for the CDR3 is TGTGCCAGCAGTTCCGTCTACAATGAGCAGTTCTTC.